A single sample is the source of the 29 T cell receptor beta chains below, sequenced in a study of breast tumors, draining lymph nodes, adjacent tissues. The lymph nodes were axillary draining lymph nodes from breast cancer patients. TCRdb itself ran the multiplex PCR reads through MiXCR, one entry per CDR3 protein. The data hold over 200,000 distinct CDR3 sequences, with approximately 31% observed a single time. The sequencing sample was made of axillary lymph node tissue. The origin of the receptors is a female donor with breast cancer. Some clones in this sample may be carry-over from other donors' samples.

J is TRBJ1-2 and V is TRBV13; D is ambiguous. The V end lost 1 base, the J end lost 7 bases, and 10 bases lay between the germline ends. CDR1 is PRHDT and CDR2 is FYEKMQ in the germline V gene (reference sequence). The CDR3 length is 13 residues. The CDR3 nucleotides read TGTGCCAGCAGCTTAGATCAGGATCGTGGCTACACCTTC. It codes for CASSLDQDRGYTF.

This clonotype was counted once. J is TRBJ2-2 and V is TRBV7-9; possible D gene TRBD1, 5 bases. With 5 bases removed from V and 1 base from J, the gap between germline ends came to 14 bases. The germline CDR1 and CDR2 sequences are SEHNR and FQNEAQ (reference sequence). This CDR3 has 16 amino acids. The CDR3: CASSAQSGLNTGELFF. The CDR3 bases are TGTGCCAGCAGCGCCCAATCAGGGTTGAACACCGGGGAGCTGTTTTTT.

Only a few counts were recorded for this clonotype. Since a much larger clone is just one base distant, this may be a read error. The CDR3 loop is CASSLAWGLAGAVPYNEQFF. In DNA, the CDR3 is TGTGCCAGCAGCTTAGCTTGGGGACTAGCGGGAGCGGTTCCCTACAATGAGCAGTTCTTC. The chain has TRBV7-2 and TRBJ2-1; 14 bases line up with TRBD2. J was trimmed by 2 bases and V by 0 bases; bases with no gene match: 9. The V gene's germline CDR1 is SGHTA and CDR2 FQGNSA. There are 20 residues in the CDR3.

Details on this clonotype: A clone one base away is much larger, so this may be a read error. Because the CDR3 is missing its conserved closing phenylalanine or tryptophan, this is likely a read error. It is unclear where the CDR3 begins or ends on the DNA, so no DNA is shown, and the CDR3 is as TCRdb lists it. The CDR3 sequence is CASSQEGTGVRSNQPQHS. The chain uses TRBV3-2 and TRBJ1-5; the D call of TRBD1 is as the table states it, not checked on the DNA. TRBV3-2 is classified as a pseudogene. The length of the CDR3 is 18 amino acids, counting both ends.

Concerning this clonotype itself: The junction departs from the called germline gene at one end, perhaps through a read error. V and J are TRBV29-1 and TRBJ2-5; D tentatively fits TRBD1 or TRBD2 (5 bases each). CDR3 size: 12 residues. In germline, CDR1 is SQVTM, CDR2 ANQGSEA. CDR3 amino acids: CSVDGGRESQYF. The DNA of the CDR3 is TGCAGCGTTGATGGGGGAAGAGAGAGCCAGTACTTC. Full variable domain (missing parts from reference TRBV29-1 and TRBJ2-5): SAVISQKPSRDICQRGTSLTIQCQVDSQVTMMFWYRQQPGQSLTLIATANQGSEATYESGFVIDKFPISRPNLTFSTLTVSNMSPEDSSIYLCSVDGGRESQYFGPGTRLLVL.

Ten or more counts support this clonotype. V gene TRBV7-8 combines with J gene TRBJ2-3; tentative D call: TRBD1 (5 bases). Germline loops: CDR1 SGHVS, CDR2 FQNEAQ. Trimming left V 7 bases short and J 0 bases short, with 14 bases between. This CDR3 contains 15 residues. This CDR3 is CASNPRAESTDTQYF. The CDR3 DNA follows: TGTGCCAGCAACCCCAGGGCAGAGAGCACAGATACGCAGTATTTT.

The sample holds one count of this clonotype. This chain joins TRBV5-6 and TRBJ2-2; TRBD2 agrees at 7 bases. CDR1 and CDR2 (germline): SGHDT, YYEEEE. This CDR3 has 14 amino acids. V gave up 4 bases and J gave up 4 bases; unmatched junction bases: 4. The DNA of the CDR3 is TGTGCCAGCAGCATTGCGGGAGCCACCGGGGAGCTGTTTTTT. Amino acid sequence: CASSIAGATGELFF.

This clonotype was picked up many times. V is TRBV20-1 and J is TRBJ1-2; 8 bases fit TRBD1. V shed 6 bases, J shed 5 bases, and the junction held 8 bases outside the gene matches. This CDR3 comprises 13 residues. The V gene's germline CDR1 is DFQATT and CDR2 SNEGSKA (reference sequence). The CDR3 region is CSAPTGDGYGYTF. The CDR3 DNA reads as TGCAGTGCACCGACAGGGGACGGGTATGGCTACACCTTC.

This clonotype was seen many times. This may be a read error: a much more frequent sequence differs by one nucleotide. The chain couples TRBV6-1 to TRBJ2-2; no definite D call. This CDR3 spans 12 amino acids. The germline CDR1 and CDR2 sequences are MNHNS and SASEGT. The ends were cut back, 4 bases at V and 2 bases at J, with 2 bases in the middle. The CDR3 sequence: CASSVNTGELFF. DNA of the CDR3: TGTGCCAGCAGTGTTAACACCGGGGAGCTGTTTTTT.

Regarding this clonotype: Its ends do not fully match the called genes, so a read error is possible. This chain links TRBV29-1 with TRBJ2-2, with 8 bases that match TRBD2. The CDR3 extends over 11 amino acids. Germline CDR1 and CDR2: SQVTM and ANQGSEA. CDR3 protein: CSVESSGELLF. As DNA, the CDR3 is TGCAGCGTTGAAAGTAGCGGGGAGCTGCTTTTT.

The table lists this clonotype with many counts. The genes are TRBV3-1 and TRBJ2-7; TRBD2 agrees at 13 bases. There are 18 residues in the CDR3. Germline lookup yields CDR1 LGHDT and CDR2 YNNKEL (reference sequence). The junction had 10 bases not matched to a gene; V was cut back by 4 bases and J by 1 base. CDR3 coding DNA: TGTGCCAGCAGCCTGCGGACTAGCGGGGGCGGTAGGTCCTACGAGCAGTACTTC. This translates into CASSLRTSGGGRSYEQYF.

The chain carries TRBV6-2 or TRBV6-3 and TRBJ2-7, with 10 bases lining up with TRBD2. CDR1 and CDR2 (germline): MNHEY, SVGEGT. Trimming cost V 2 bases and J 1 base; bases outside gene matches: 8. This CDR3 is built from 17 residues. CDR3 DNA sequence: TGTGCCAGCAGTTACCCCCTAGCGGGAGTTAGATCCTACGAGCAGTACTTC. Translated: CASSYPLAGVRSYEQYF.

As to this clonotype: One junction end does not reproduce the germline sequence, and a read error may be involved. The chain joins TRBV9 to TRBJ2-3; D is perhaps TRBD2 (5 bases). The length of the CDR3 is 14 residues. Germline-derived CDR1 and CDR2 are SGDLS and YYNGEE. The CDR3 region is CASSVASSTDTQSF. The CDR3 nucleotides are TGCGCCAGCAGCGTAGCTTCTAGCACAGATACGCAGTCTTTT.

Worth noting for this clonotype: A much larger clone differs from this one at a single base, so this may be a read error. The gene calls are TRBV20-1 and TRBJ2-4; D is uncertain. The CDR3 has 14 amino acids. In germline, CDR1 is DFQATT, CDR2 SNEGSKA (reference sequence). CDR3 DNA: TGCAGTGTCCCCCCCCGAATAGCCAAAAACATTCGGTACTTC. It yields the protein CSVPPRIAKNIRYF.

The chain carries TRBV12-5 and TRBJ2-2, with D unresolved. V dropped 2 bases and J dropped 2 bases, with 0 bases sitting between them. CDR1 and CDR2 (germline): LGHNT, FRNRAP. The CDR3 length is 12 residues. CDR3 residues: CASGLNTGELFF. The CDR3 coding sequence is TGTGCTAGTGGTTTGAACACCGGGGAGCTGTTTTTT.

This clonotype was detected many times. CDR3 nucleotides: TGTGCCAGCAGTTCCCGGGGACTAGCGGGAGAGGAGCAGTACTTC. Amino acid sequence: CASSSRGLAGEEQYF. The V and J genes are TRBV27 and TRBJ2-7; 14 positions match TRBD2. Germline values: CDR1 MNHEY, CDR2 SMNVEV (reference sequence). The CDR3 consists of 15 residues. Unmatched junction bases numbered 6, after V lost 4 bases and J lost 7 bases.

A note on this clonotype: This may be a read error: a much more frequent sequence differs by one nucleotide. The chain combines TRBV20-1 with TRBJ1-2; 9 nucleotides agree with TRBD1. The germline CDR1 and CDR2 sequences are DFQATT and SNEGSKA (reference sequence). The CDR3 has 13 amino acids. The CDR3 protein is CSAERDRVYAYTF. The CDR3 DNA follows: TGCAGTGCTGAGCGGGACAGGGTCTATGCCTACACCTTC.

The chain links TRBV4-3 to TRBJ2-4, with 7 bases lining up with TRBD2. V lost 1 base and J lost 0; bases outside the gene matches: 6. CDR1 and CDR2 (germline): LGHNA, YSLEER. The CDR3 totals 17 residues. This CDR3 is CASSQGLAEQAKNIQYF. The CDR3 nucleotides read TGCGCCAGCAGCCAAGGGCTAGCGGAGCAAGCCAAAAACATTCAGTACTTC.

This clonotype has ten or more counts. This rearrangement joins TRBV24-1 to TRBJ2-3; 8 nucleotides agree with TRBD1. Germline CDR1 and CDR2: KGHDR and SFDVKD. The CDR3 spans 18 residues. V was clipped by 3 bases and J by 2 bases; unmatched bases: 12. In DNA, the CDR3 is TGTGCCACCAGTGATCCTGGGGGACAGGAGAAATCCACAGATACGCAGTATTTT. Protein product: CATSDPGGQEKSTDTQYF.

This chain joins TRBV2 and TRBJ2-3; a possible D gene is TRBD1 (6 bases). V was clipped by 6 bases and J by 6 bases, with 19 bases between them. This CDR3 is built from 15 residues. Germline V gene lookup returns CDR1 SNHLY and CDR2 FYNNEI. The CDR3 is CASRFDRRSLDTQYF. CDR3 DNA: TGTGCCAGCAGGTTCGACAGGAGATCGCTCGATACGCAGTATTTT.

This clonotype has a handful of counts. Being one base from a much bigger clone, this may be a read error. The genes are TRBV4-2 and TRBJ2-2; D possibly corresponds to TRBD2 (6 bases). Germline lookup yields CDR1 LGHNA and CDR2 YNFKEQ. The CDR3 has 16 residues. Between the trimmed V and J ends, which lost 8 bases and 0 bases, there was a span of 16 bases. The CDR3 loop is CASHDWGGTNTGELFF. CDR3 sequence (DNA): TGTGCCAGCCACGATTGGGGCGGGACGAACACCGGGGAGCTGTTTTTT.

By sample share, this clonotype is medium-sized. The chain joins TRBV9 to TRBJ1-6; D perhaps matches TRBD1 (6 bases). Germline CDR1 SGDLS, CDR2 YYNGEE. The CDR3 is 15 amino acids. V was trimmed by 6 bases and J by 6 bases, leaving 16 bases between them. The CDR3 nucleotides read TGTGCCAGCACCCAGGGGAGGGGCGGTAATTCACCCCTCCACTTT. Residues: CASTQGRGGNSPLHF.

This clonotype was observed a handful of times. The rearrangement uses TRBV12-3 or TRBV12-4 and TRBJ1-1, with 9 positions matching TRBD1. This CDR3 has 17 residues. V was pared by 7 bases and J by 1 base, with 13 bases of the junction left unmatched. The CDR3 loop is CASTPGQGKRRNTEAFF. CDR3 coding DNA: TGTGCCAGCACCCCGGGACAGGGTAAGAGGCGGAACACTGAAGCTTTCTTT.

Turning to this clonotype: This may be a read error, as it is one base from a much larger clone. The final CDR3 position lacks the conserved phenylalanine or tryptophan, pointing to a likely read error. The CDR3 sequence is CASSHSKANTGELFL. CDR3 sequence (DNA): TGTGCCAGCAGTCACTCGAAAGCGAACACCGGGGAGCTGTTTCTT. The chain is built from TRBV6-4 and TRBJ2-2; D is ambiguous. Germline CDR1 and CDR2: MRHNA and SNTAGT. The CDR3 runs to 15 residues.

This chain uses TRBV10-3 with TRBJ2-2; tentative D call: TRBD2 (5 bases). The V end lost 3 bases, the J end lost 2 bases, and 10 bases lay between the germline ends. Germline lookup yields CDR1 ENHRY and CDR2 SYGVKD. CDR3 length: 15 residues. This CDR3 reads CAISDERKNTGELFF. The CDR3 bases are TGTGCCATCAGTGACGAGCGGAAAAACACCGGGGAGCTGTTTTTT.

This clonotype was picked up many times. This chain uses TRBV30 with TRBJ2-7; no clear D. V lost 4 bases and J lost 0, with 13 bases in between. The germline gives CDR1 GTSNPN, CDR2 SVGIG (reference sequence). The length of the CDR3 is 14 residues. The CDR3 DNA sequence: TGTGCCTGGAACGGGCTCCTGAGCTCCTACGAGCAGTACTTC. This sequence encodes CAWNGLLSSYEQYF.

The chain uses TRBV6-2 or TRBV6-3 and TRBJ2-1, with 12 bases fitting TRBD2. Germline V gene data show CDR1 as MNHEY and CDR2 as SVGEGT. The CDR3 has 20 residues. V lost 0 bases to trimming and J lost 1 base; unmatched junction nucleotides: 10. CDR3 residues: CASSYSTRLAGARSYNEQFF. CDR3 coding DNA: TGTGCCAGCAGTTACTCGACCAGACTAGCGGGAGCCAGGTCCTACAATGAGCAGTTCTTC.

This clonotype was observed at least ten times. CDR3 residues: CASSLAQGPTGYGYTF. Written as DNA, the CDR3 is TGTGCCAGCAGCTTAGCGCAGGGACCGACGGGCTATGGCTACACCTTC. The chain links TRBV7-9 to TRBJ1-2; D possibly corresponds to TRBD1 (5 bases). V was cut by 0 bases and J by 4 bases, with 15 bases left in between. This CDR3 has 16 residues. Per the germline V gene, CDR1 is SEHNR and CDR2 is FQNEAQ (reference sequence).

This clonotype was counted ten times or more. CDR3 sequence (DNA): TGTGCCAGCAGTTTAGTCGCGGCTGCTAACTATGGCTACACCTTC. The encoded protein is CASSLVAAANYGYTF. The chain couples TRBV12-3 or TRBV12-4 to TRBJ1-2; the D is unclear. Deletions cut 1 base from V and 0 bases from J, with 9 bases between. There are 15 residues in the CDR3.